The sample holds many counts of the clone carrying this T cell receptor beta chain. This sample is drawn from a study of low-dose radiotherapy and immunotherapy resistance in tumors. Study context: A total of 6.5 Gy was given to Cohort 1 as 0.5 Gy per fraction every 2 weeks. Cohort 2 patients were irradiated with 1 Gy every two weeks, reaching 13 Gy over 26 weeks. Intravenously given cyclophosphamide 200 mg/m2 followed a two-week schedule that placed each dose one day before radiation and immunotherapy.

The CDR3 loop spans 13 amino acids. CDR1 and CDR2 (germline): SNHLY, FYNNEI. The V end was cut by 4 bases, the J end by 9 bases, with 13 bases between. Time point in this sample: before trial treatment. Every donor was treated with nivolumab, ipilimumab, aspirin, low-dose cyclophosphamide and also low-dose radiotherapy. First-strand cDNA relied on TRAV- and TRBV-specific primers spanning alpha and beta chains. The authors amplified TCRs for 20 PCR cycles with a constant-region primer and a V-primer adapter. TCRdb re-called the reads with MiXCR, one entry per CDR3 protein. In the table there are 55,000 to 70,000 distinct CDR3 sequences, under 30% of which are singletons.

The rearrangement uses TRBV2 and TRBJ2-1; D not certain. The sequences come from PBMCs, collected before treatment. This sequence originates from a male donor with prostate cancer. The CDR3 DNA is TGTGCCAGCAGTGCCGCCAGATGGTCTGAGCAGTTCTTC. Protein product: CASSAARWSEQFF.